This T cell receptor beta chain was obtained from a study of shared clonotypes between healthy human individuals. The wider study: Researchers assigned three CD4 naive, three CD4 memory, two CD8 naive and one CD8 memory plate to each donor. Study-level results: For naive CD4 cells, around 5% of clonotypes were shared across several donors.

Germline V gene data show CDR1 as MDHEN and CDR2 as SYDVKM. Trimming removed 3 bases from V and 8 bases from J; junction bases left unmatched: 7. The CDR3 is made up of 15 amino acids. On this clone itself: The antigen is not known.

An even split of each subset's genomic DNA across several immunoSEQ plates was performed. Each PCR replicate from the sorted subsets contained about 200 ng DNA, which is about 30,000 T cell genomes. The assay was immunoSEQ multiplex PCR, and TCRdb's table has in-frame clones only and misses some. Of millions of clones in the sample, 90% to 95% were seen once. Sequencing was performed on naive CD4+ T cells from PBMCs. Subset specified: CD45RA+ positively selected. The receptor comes from a young man in good health. Some clones in this sample may be carry-over from other donors' samples. The gene calls are TRBV28 and TRBJ2-1, with TRBD2 identical over 10 bases. CDR3 nucleotide sequence: TGTGCCAGCAGTTTCCGACTAGCGGGTGTCGATGAGCAGTTCTTC. Its protein is CASSFRLAGVDEQFF. The whole variable domain, remainder taken from reference TRBV28 and TRBJ2-1, is DVKVTQSSRYLVKRTGEKVFLECVQDMDHENMFWYRQDPGLGLRLIYFSYDVKMKEKGDIPEGYSVSREKKERFSLILESASTNQTSMYLCASSFRLAGVDEQFFGPGTRLTVL.